This T cell receptor (beta chain) was sequenced for a study of early T cells in non-severe SARS-CoV-2 infection. Overall study context: Unsorted whole-blood RNA was sequenced in bulk, leaving chains unpaired.

Whole-study results and caveats: VDJdb matching favored anti-spike CD8 responses, missing private and CD4 specificities.

The CDR3 length is 16 residues. Losses at the gene ends were 3 bases for V and 6 bases for J; bases not matched to a gene: 6. Germline V gene sequence: CDR1 MGHRA, CDR2 YSYEKL. Separate cDNA molecules each had unique molecular identifiers attached to them. Each CDR3 protein gets one entry after TCRdb re-called the 5' RACE reads with MiXCR. There are nearly 60,000 distinct CDR3 sequences in the sample; over 9.5% occur only once, and approximately 9.6% lies in the top ten. This clonotype was counted many times. Its specificity is unknown. The V call is TRBV4-1, the J call TRBJ2-3; 13 bases align to TRBD2. This TCR was recovered from an adult who was a healthcare worker with PCR-confirmed SARS-CoV-2 infection or an uninfected control (not recorded which). The specimen was whole blood. The CDR3 DNA is TGCGCCAGCAGCCAGGTCACTAGCGGGGGGGCCGATACGCAGTATTTT. It is translated as CASSQVTSGGADTQYF.